The rows below give T cell receptor beta chains drawn from one sample of a study of lymphopenia after photon versus proton radiotherapy. Sequencing used immunoSEQ multiplex PCR; TCRdb keeps in-frame clones, though not all of them. The repertoire consists of 68,000 or so clones, with approximately 90% occurring once and the leading ten covering about 3.1%. Sequenced material: peripheral blood, taken from a patient treated with photon-based radiotherapy. All receptors come from a woman aged 70-85 years with pancreatic cancer. Each CDR3 is given with its conserved first and last residue. Fields, in order: V gene, J gene, D gene, clone size, CDR3 DNA, CDR3 protein. The D gene is left open where the match is weak. Not every row has a clone size; where given, it reads once, few, many or a size class.

TRBV5-8,TRBJ2-5,.,.,TGTGCCAGCAGCTCCCCGATATCGTACAGGCAAGAGACCCAGTACTTC,CASSSPISYRQETQYF
TRBV6-6,TRBJ2-7,TRBD1,.,TGTGCCAGCAGCCAGACAGGGATGAGGGTTTACGAGCAGTACTTC,CASSQTGMRVYEQYF
TRBV6-5,TRBJ2-1,TRBD2,few,TGTGCCAGCACTATACGGGGGGCCTACAATGAGCAGTTCTTC,CASTIRGAYNEQFF
TRBV6-6,TRBJ2-3,TRBD1,.,TGTGCCAGCACCCGGGACAGCCTCACAGATACGCAGTATTTT,CASTRDSLTDTQYF
TRBV25-1,TRBJ1-5,.,.,TGTGCCAGCAGTGCAGGGACCAATCAGCCCCAGCATTTT,CASSAGTNQPQHF
TRBV4-1,TRBJ1-4,.,once,TGCGCCAGCAGCCCCCGGGACGGACTTAATGAAAAACTGTTTTTT,CASSPRDGLNEKLFF
TRBV18,TRBJ1-1,.,.,TGTGCCAGCTCACCGGGCGAGAGAATGAACACTGAAGCTTTCTTT,CASSPGERMNTEAFF
TRBV9,TRBJ2-3,.,.,TGTGCCAGCAGCGTAGAGGGGACCCACACAGATACGCAGTATTTT,CASSVEGTHTDTQYF
TRBV6-1,TRBJ1-5,TRBD1,.,TGTGCCAGCAGTCAGAGACAGGGTGGTCAGCCCCAGCATTTT,CASSQRQGGQPQHF
TRBV5-6,TRBJ1-5,.,.,TGTGCCAGCAGCTTAACGCCAGGGAGTAATCAGCCCCAGCATTTT,CASSLTPGSNQPQHF
TRBV18,TRBJ1-2,.,.,TGTGCCAGCTCACCAAGGGGCGTAGATGGCTACACCTTC,CASSPRGVDGYTF
TRBV6-5,TRBJ1-5,.,few,TGTGCCAGCAGCTATGACAACAGCAATCAGCCCCAGCATTTT,CASSYDNSNQPQHF
TRBV7-2,TRBJ1-1,.,.,TGTGCCAGCAGCTCCCTAATGACAGGAACGTCGAACACTGAAGCTTTCTTT,CASSSLMTGTSNTEAFF
TRBV19,TRBJ2-1,.,.,TGTGCCAGTACCCCTAGTCAGGACTCCTACAATGAGCAGTTCTTC,CASTPSQDSYNEQFF
TRBV5-4,TRBJ2-7,TRBD2,.,TGTGCCAGCGCGTCCATGGGCGGGAGTCGCTCCTACGAGCAGTACTTC,CASASMGGSRSYEQYF
TRBV5-1,TRBJ2-3,TRBD2,.,TGCGCCAGCAGCTTGGGGACTAGCGGAGGAGTGGATACGCAGTATTTT,CASSLGTSGGVDTQYF
TRBV19,TRBJ2-6,TRBD2,.,TGTGCCAGTAGTGACTCACTAGCGGGGGGCTCTGGGGCCAACGTCCTGACTTTC,CASSDSLAGGSGANVLTF
TRBV5-1,TRBJ2-1,.,.,TGCGCCAGCAGCTCTACCGGGGCAGGGGCCTACAATGAGCAGTTCTTC,CASSSTGAGAYNEQFF
TRBV14,TRBJ1-6,.,.,TGTGCCAGCAGCTCCCTTGGGGGGAATTCACCCCTCCACTTT,CASSSLGGNSPLHF
TRBV4-3,TRBJ2-4,TRBD2,.,TGCGCCAGCAGCCACGCCCCGAAAACGGGACTAGCGGGAGGGAGTTCCAAAAACATTCAGTACTTC,CASSHAPKTGLAGGSSKNIQYF
TRBV9,TRBJ2-5,TRBD1,.,TGTGCCAGCAGCGTAGCTACGGGACAGGGGGGAGAGACCCAGTACTTC,CASSVATGQGGETQYF
TRBV4-2,TRBJ1-2,.,few,TGTGCCAGCAGCCAAGATGAAACAGTATTATCTCCTGGGGAATATGGCTACACCTTC,CASSQDETVLSPGEYGYTF
TRBV19,TRBJ1-5,.,.,TGTGCCAGTAGTCGCGCCAGCGGGAATCAGCCCCAGCATTTT,CASSRASGNQPQHF
TRBV29-1,TRBJ2-7,.,.,TGCAGCGCCACTGGGCAGGGCAGTACCTACGAGCAGTACTTC,CSATGQGSTYEQYF
TRBV28,TRBJ1-1,.,.,TGTGCCAGCAGTCCGACAGGTGGGGACACTGAAGCTTTCTTT,CASSPTGGDTEAFF
TRBV7-9,TRBJ1-4,TRBD1,once,TGTGCCAGCAGCGCCCACAGGGGGGGAGATGAAAAACTGTTTTTT,CASSAHRGGDEKLFF
TRBV4-1,TRBJ2-7,.,once,TGCGCCAGCAGCCAAGATACTGCCTATCGCGAGCAGTACTTC,CASSQDTAYREQYF
TRBV7-9,TRBJ1-2,.,.,TGTGCCAGCAGCCCCCCCGGCAGTTCAAACTATGGCTACACCTTC,CASSPPGSSNYGYTF
TRBV9,TRBJ2-7,.,.,TGTGCCAGCAGCGTAGCTCCATCTGGCGAGCAGTACTTC,CASSVAPSGEQYF
TRBV7-2,TRBJ2-7,.,.,TGTGCCAGCAGCTTAATGGACTATTCCTACGAGCAGTACTTC,CASSLMDYSYEQYF
TRBV18,TRBJ2-1,TRBD2,once,TGTGCCAGCTCACCACCGGGACTAGCGAGCTACAATGAGCAGTTCTTC,CASSPPGLASYNEQFF
TRBV9,TRBJ1-3,.,.,TGTGCCACCTACTCTGGAAACACCATATATTTT,CATYSGNTIYF
TRBV4-2,TRBJ2-3,.,.,TGTGCCAGCAGCCAAGAGGGGGGTCGCACAGATACGCAGTATTTT,CASSQEGGRTDTQYF
TRBV7-2,TRBJ1-1,.,.,TGTGCCAGCAGCTCCCCGGGGGGTACAGGGGAAGCTTTCTTT,CASSSPGGTGEAFF
TRBV7-2,TRBJ2-7,.,.,TGTGCCAGCAGCCCTCTAGTCCTAAACTCCTACGAGCAGTACTTC,CASSPLVLNSYEQYF
TRBV5-4,TRBJ2-7,TRBD2,.,TGTGCCAGCAGCCTCGGACTAGCGGGAAGGCAGTACTTC,CASSLGLAGRQYF
TRBV5-1,TRBJ2-7,.,.,TGCGCCAGCAGCCCGTCCGGACAAGTTTACGAGCAGTACTTC,CASSPSGQVYEQYF
TRBV7-2,TRBJ1-4,.,.,TGTGCCAGCAGCTTAGCAAGGGTTGAAAAACTGTTTTTT,CASSLARVEKLFF
TRBV29-1,TRBJ1-1,.,.,TGCAGCGTTGATAATAAACAGACAATGAACACTGAAGCTTTCTTT,CSVDNKQTMNTEAFF
TRBV5-4,TRBJ2-2,TRBD1,.,TGTGCCAGCAGGACAGGGGCCACCGGGGAGCTGTTTTTT,CASRTGATGELFF
TRBV10-3,TRBJ2-3,TRBD2,.,TGTGCCATCAGCGACACCCAGCGGGGTACGCAGTATTTT,CAISDTQRGTQYF
TRBV6-5,TRBJ2-1,.,.,TGTGCCAGCAAAGCGGGCGATGAGCAGTTCTTC,CASKAGDEQFF
TRBV6-4,TRBJ2-1,.,.,TGTGCCAGCAGTGAGATGGGGGGAACTGTGAACAATGAGCAGTTCTTC,CASSEMGGTVNNEQFF